This TCR beta chain was recovered during a study of T cells expressing NK-cell markers. Study-level results: Five to seven of the donors carried dominant NKG2C+ clonotypes that took up about 1.0-7.5% of their CD8+ T cells. For a handful of donors, these clonotypes were likewise the leading ones in the CD3+CD56-NKG2C+ fraction.

Using the 5' RACE reads, TCRdb records one entry per CDR3 protein without DNA. The sample data list about 550,000 distinct CDR3 sequences. CDR1 SGDLS and CDR2 YYNGEE come from the germline V gene. The CDR3 is made up of 15 amino acids. Comments on this clonotype: The antigen remains undetermined.

This clonotype was obtained from a young man in good health. This chain joins TRBV9 and TRBJ2-2. The sample consisted of blood T cells: a sorted CD56 or NKG2C T cell subset, CD4+ or CD8+ T cells, or bulk PBMC T cells (not recorded which). This chain's CDR3 is CASSVMEFGTGELFF. Using reference TRBV9 and TRBJ2-2 for the parts outside the CDR3, the full variable domain is DSGVTQTPKHLITATGQRVTLRCSPRSGDLSVYWYQQSLDQGLQFLIQYYNGEERAKGNILERFSAQQFPDLHSELNLSSLELGDSALYFCASSVMEFGTGELFFGEGSRLTVL.